The source of this TCR beta chain is a study of OX40 agonist ivuxolimab in advanced cancers. General study points: Clonal expansion by week 6 occurred in CD4+ and CD8+ blood T cells (at 0.1 to 3.0 mg/kg). The mean number of expanded clones was higher in CD8+ T cells than in CD4+.

As for this clone: The antigen is undetermined.

CDR1 is SGDLS, CDR2 YYNGEE, per germline. The CDR3 consists of 12 residues. V was clipped by 3 bases and J by 6 bases; unmatched bases: 3. The repertoire was sequenced with immunoSEQ multiplex PCR; TCRdb's copy has only in-frame clones and lacks some. The repertoire holds around 30,000 clones, roughly 90% seen once, with 30% to 40% in the top ten. The timepoints at which blood was sampled were baseline, cycle 4 day 1, and cycle 7 day 1. The sample here was CD4+ or CD8+ T cells sorted from blood, taken in a trial of the OX40 agonist ivuxolimab. The chain combines TRBV9 with TRBJ2-7, with TRBD1 identical over 7 bases. The sequence came from an adult with an advanced solid tumor such as melanoma, head and neck, liver or kidney cancer. CDR3 nucleotides: TGTGCCAGCAGCGGGGACAGACGCGAGCAGTACTTC. It specifies CASSGDRREQYF.